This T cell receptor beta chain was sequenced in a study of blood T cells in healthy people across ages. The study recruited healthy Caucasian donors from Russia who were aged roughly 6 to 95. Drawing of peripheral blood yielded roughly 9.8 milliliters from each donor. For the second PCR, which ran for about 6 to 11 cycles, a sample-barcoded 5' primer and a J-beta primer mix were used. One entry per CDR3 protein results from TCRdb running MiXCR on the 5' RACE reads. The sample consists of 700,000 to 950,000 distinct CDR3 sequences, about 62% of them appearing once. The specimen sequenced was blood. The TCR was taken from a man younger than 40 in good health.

The CDR3 DNA is TGCAGCGTGACCGGGACCGGGTCCTACAATGAGCAGTTCTTC. Translated: CSVTGTGSYNEQFF. The chain recombines TRBV29-1 with TRBJ2-1; D is perhaps TRBD1 or TRBD2 (5 bases each). The germline V gene has CDR1 SQVTM and CDR2 ANQGSEA. V dropped 6 bases and J dropped 1 base, with 13 bases sitting between them. The CDR3 consists of 14 residues.